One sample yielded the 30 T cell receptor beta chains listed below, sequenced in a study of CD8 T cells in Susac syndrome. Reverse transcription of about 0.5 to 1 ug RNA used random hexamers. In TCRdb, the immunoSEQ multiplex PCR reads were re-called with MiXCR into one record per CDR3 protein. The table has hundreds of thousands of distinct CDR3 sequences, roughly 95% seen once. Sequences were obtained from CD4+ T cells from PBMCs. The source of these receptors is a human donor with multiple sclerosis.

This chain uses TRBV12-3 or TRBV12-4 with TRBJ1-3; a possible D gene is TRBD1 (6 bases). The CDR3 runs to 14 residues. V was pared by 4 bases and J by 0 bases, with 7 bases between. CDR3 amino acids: CASSSGHSGNTIYF. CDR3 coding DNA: TGTGCCAGCAGTTCGGGACACTCTGGAAACACCATATATTTT.

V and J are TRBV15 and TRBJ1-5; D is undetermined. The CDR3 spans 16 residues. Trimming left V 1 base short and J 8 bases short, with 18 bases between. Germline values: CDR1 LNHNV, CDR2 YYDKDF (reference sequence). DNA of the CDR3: TGTGCCACCAGCAGAGTTGGGAGGGCTTACCTTAAGCCCCAGCATTTT. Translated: CATSRVGRAYLKPQHF.

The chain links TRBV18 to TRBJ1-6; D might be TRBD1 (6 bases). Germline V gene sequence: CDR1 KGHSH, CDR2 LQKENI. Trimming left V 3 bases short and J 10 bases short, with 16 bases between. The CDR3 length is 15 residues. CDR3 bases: TGTGCCAGCTCACCTCAGGGACACGAGGACTCACCCCTCCACTTT. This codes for CASSPQGHEDSPLHF.

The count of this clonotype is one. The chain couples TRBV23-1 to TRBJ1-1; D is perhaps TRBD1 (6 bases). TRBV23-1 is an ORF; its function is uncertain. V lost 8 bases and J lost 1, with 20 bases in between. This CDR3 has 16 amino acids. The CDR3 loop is CASRPLDGGQNTEAFF. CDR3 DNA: TGCGCCAGCCGCCCTCTTGATGGGGGGCAGAACACTGAAGCTTTCTTT.

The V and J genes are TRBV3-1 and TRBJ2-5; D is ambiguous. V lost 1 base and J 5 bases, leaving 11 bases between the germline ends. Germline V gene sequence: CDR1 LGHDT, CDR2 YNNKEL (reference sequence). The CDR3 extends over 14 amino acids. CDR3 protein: CASSQGDFLETQYF. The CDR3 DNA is TGTGCCAGCAGCCAAGGCGACTTTTTGGAGACCCAGTACTTC.

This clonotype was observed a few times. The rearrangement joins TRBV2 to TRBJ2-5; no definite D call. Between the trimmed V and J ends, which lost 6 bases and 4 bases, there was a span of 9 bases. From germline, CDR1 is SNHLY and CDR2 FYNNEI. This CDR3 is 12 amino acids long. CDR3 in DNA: TGTGCCAGCAGCGCCCTTGGAGAGACCCAGTACTTC. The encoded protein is CASSALGETQYF.

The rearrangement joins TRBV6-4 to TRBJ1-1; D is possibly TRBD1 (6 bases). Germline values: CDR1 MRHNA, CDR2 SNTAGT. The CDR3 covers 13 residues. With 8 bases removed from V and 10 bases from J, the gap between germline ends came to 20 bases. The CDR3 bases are TGTGCCAGCCGTCGCGATTCCGGGACAAGAGCTTTCTTT. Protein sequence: CASRRDSGTRAFF.

CDR3 in DNA: TGTGCCAGCAGTGCCGGTGGAGGGAGGAGGTACAATGAGCAGTTCTTC. It specifies CASSAGGGRRYNEQFF. The chain couples TRBV27 to TRBJ2-1, with D tentatively TRBD2 (6 bases). Germline lookup yields CDR1 MNHEY and CDR2 SMNVEV (reference sequence). Trimming shortened V by 5 bases and J by 4 bases, and 18 bases separated the two germline ends. The CDR3 loop spans 16 amino acids.

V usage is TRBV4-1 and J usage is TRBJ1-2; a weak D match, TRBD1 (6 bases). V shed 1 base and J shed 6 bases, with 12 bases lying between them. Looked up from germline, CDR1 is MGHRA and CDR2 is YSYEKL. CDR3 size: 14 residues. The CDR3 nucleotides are TGCGCCAGCAGCCAAGTAGGGGGGGTTCATGGCTACACCTTC. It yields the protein CASSQVGGVHGYTF.

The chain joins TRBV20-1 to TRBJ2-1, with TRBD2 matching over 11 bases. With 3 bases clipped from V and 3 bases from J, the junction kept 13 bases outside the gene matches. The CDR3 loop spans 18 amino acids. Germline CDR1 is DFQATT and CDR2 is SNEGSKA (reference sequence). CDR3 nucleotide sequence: TGCAGTGCTAGTCCCGATTTACTAGCGGGGGTCTTCTACAATGAGCAGTTCTTC. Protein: CSASPDLLAGVFYNEQFF.

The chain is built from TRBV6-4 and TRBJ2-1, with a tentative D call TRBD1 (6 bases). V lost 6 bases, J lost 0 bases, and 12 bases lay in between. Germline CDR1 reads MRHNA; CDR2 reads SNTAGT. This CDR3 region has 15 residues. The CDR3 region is CASSTTGFSYNEQFF. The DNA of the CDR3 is TGTGCCAGCAGCACAACAGGGTTCTCCTACAATGAGCAGTTCTTC.

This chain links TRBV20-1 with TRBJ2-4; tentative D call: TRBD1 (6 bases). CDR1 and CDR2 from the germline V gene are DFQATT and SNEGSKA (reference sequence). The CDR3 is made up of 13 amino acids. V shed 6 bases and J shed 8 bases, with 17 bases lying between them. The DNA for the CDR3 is TGCAGTGCGACCCGACAGGTGGGGGACATTCAGTACTTC. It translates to CSATRQVGDIQYF.

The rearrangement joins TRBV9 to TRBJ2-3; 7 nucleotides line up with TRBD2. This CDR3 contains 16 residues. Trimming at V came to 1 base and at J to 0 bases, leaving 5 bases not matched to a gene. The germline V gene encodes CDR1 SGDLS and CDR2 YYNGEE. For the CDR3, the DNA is TGTGCCAGCAGCGTACTAGCGGATCTTAGCACAGATACGCAGTATTTT. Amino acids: CASSVLADLSTDTQYF.

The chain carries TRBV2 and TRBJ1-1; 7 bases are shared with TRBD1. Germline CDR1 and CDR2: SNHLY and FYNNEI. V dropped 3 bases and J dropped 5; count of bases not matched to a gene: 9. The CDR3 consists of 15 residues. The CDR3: CASSDGTRGGTEAFF. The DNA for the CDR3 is TGTGCCAGCAGTGATGGGACCAGGGGGGGGACTGAAGCTTTCTTT.

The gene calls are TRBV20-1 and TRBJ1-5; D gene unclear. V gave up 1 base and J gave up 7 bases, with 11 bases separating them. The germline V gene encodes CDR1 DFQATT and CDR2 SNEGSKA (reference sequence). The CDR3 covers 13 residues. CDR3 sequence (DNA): TGCAGTGCTAGAGGGGCGTTCAACCAGCCCCAGCATTTT. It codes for CSARGAFNQPQHF.

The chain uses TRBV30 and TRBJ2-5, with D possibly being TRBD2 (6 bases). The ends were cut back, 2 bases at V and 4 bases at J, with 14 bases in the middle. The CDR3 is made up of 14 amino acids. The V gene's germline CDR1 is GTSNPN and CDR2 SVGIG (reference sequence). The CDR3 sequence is CAWSLGLPGETQYF. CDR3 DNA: TGTGCCTGGAGTTTGGGACTCCCGGGAGAGACCCAGTACTTC. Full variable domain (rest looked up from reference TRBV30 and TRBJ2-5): SQTIHQWPATLVQPVGSPLSLECTVEGTSNPNLYWYRQAAGRGLQLLFYSVGIGQISSEVPQNLSASRPQDRQFILSSKKLLLSDSGFYLCAWSLGLPGETQYFGPGTRLLVL.

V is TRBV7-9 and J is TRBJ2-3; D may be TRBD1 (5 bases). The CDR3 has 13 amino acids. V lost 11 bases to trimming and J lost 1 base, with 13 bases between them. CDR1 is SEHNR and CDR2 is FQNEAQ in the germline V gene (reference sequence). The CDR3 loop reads CALMDTGTDTQYF. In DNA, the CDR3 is TGTGCCCTAATGGACACCGGCACAGATACGCAGTATTTT.

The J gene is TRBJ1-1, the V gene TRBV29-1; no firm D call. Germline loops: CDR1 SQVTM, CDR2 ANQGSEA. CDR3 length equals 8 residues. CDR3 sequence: CGDTEAFF. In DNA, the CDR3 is TGCGGGGACACTGAAGCTTTCTTT.

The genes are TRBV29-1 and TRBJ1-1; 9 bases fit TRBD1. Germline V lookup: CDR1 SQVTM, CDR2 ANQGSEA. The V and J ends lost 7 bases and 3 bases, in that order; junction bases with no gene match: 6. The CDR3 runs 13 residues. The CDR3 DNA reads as TGCAGCGCCGGGACAGGGCGGGACACTGAAGCTTTCTTT. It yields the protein CSAGTGRDTEAFF.

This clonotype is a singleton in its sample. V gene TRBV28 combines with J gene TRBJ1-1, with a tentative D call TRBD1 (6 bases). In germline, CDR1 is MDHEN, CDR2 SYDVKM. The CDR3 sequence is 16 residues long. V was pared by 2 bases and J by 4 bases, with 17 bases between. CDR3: CASSLVGAGVGTEAFF. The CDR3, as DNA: TGTGCCAGCAGTTTAGTGGGGGCAGGGGTGGGCACTGAAGCTTTCTTT.

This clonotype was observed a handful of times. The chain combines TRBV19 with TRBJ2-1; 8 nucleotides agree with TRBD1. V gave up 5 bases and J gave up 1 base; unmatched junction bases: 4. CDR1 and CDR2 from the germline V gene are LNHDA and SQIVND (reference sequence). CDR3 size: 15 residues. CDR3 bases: TGTGCCAGTAGTCCCCGGACAGGGTCCTACAATGAGCAGTTCTTC. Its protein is CASSPRTGSYNEQFF.

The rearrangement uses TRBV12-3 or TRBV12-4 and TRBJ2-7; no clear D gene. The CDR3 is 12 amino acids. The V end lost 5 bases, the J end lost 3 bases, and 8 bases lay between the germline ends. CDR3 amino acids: CASSPGYYEQYF. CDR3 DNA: TGTGCCAGCAGTCCGGGCTACTACGAGCAGTACTTC.

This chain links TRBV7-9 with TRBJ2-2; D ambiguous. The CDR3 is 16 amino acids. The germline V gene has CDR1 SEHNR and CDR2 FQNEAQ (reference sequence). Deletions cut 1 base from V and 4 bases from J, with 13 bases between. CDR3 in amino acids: CASSLVGDAVTGELFF. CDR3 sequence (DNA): TGTGCCAGCAGCTTAGTAGGAGATGCGGTCACCGGGGAGCTGTTTTTT.

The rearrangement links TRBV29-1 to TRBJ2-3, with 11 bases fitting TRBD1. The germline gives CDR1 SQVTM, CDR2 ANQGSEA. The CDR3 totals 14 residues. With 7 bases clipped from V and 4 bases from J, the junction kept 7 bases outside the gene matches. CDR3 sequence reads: CSAGGGQGADTQYF. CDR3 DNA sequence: TGCAGCGCTGGCGGGGGACAGGGGGCAGATACGCAGTATTTT.

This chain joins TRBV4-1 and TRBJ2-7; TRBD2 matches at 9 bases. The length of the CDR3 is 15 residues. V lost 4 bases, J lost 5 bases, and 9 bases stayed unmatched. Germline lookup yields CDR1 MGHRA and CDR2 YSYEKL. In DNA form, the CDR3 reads TGCGCCAGCAGCCCCACCGAGCGGGAGGTCGACGAGCAGTACGTC. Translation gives CASSPTEREVDEQYV.

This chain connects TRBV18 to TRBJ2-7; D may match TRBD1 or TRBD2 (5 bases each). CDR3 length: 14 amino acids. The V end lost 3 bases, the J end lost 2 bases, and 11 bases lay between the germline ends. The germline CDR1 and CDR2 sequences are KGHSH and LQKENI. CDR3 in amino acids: CASSPKQGPYEQYV. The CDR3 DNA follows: TGTGCCAGCTCACCGAAGCAGGGACCCTACGAGCAGTACGTC.

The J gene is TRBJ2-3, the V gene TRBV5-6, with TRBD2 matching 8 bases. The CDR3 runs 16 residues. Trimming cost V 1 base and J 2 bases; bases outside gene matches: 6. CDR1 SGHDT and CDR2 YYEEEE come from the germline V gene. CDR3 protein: CASSLLASGYTDTQYF. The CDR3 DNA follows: TGTGCCAGCAGCTTGTTGGCTAGCGGGTACACAGATACGCAGTATTTT. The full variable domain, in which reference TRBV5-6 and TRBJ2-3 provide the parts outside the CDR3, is DAGVTQSPTHLIKTRGQQVTLRCSPKSGHDTVSWYQQALGQGPQFIFQYYEEEERQRGNFPDRFSGHQFPNYSSELNVNALLLGDSALYLCASSLLASGYTDTQYFGPGTRLTVL.

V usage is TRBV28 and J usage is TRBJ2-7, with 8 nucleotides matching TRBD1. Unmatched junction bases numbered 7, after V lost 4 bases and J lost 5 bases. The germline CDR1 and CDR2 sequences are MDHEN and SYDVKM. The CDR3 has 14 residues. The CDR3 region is CASSWTGKSHEQYF. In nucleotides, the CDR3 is TGTGCCAGCAGTTGGACAGGGAAGAGCCACGAGCAGTACTTC.

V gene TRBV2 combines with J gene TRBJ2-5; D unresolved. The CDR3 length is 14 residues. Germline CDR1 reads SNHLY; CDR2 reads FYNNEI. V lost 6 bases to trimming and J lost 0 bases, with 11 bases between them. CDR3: CASSGGKYQETQYF. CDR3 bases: TGTGCCAGCAGCGGTGGGAAGTACCAAGAGACCCAGTACTTC.

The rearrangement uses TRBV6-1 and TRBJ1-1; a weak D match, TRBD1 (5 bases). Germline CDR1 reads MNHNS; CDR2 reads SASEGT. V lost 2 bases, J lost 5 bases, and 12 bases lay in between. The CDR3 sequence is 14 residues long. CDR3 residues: CASSETQGRTEAFF. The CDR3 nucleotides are TGTGCCAGCAGTGAAACGCAGGGAAGAACTGAAGCTTTCTTT.